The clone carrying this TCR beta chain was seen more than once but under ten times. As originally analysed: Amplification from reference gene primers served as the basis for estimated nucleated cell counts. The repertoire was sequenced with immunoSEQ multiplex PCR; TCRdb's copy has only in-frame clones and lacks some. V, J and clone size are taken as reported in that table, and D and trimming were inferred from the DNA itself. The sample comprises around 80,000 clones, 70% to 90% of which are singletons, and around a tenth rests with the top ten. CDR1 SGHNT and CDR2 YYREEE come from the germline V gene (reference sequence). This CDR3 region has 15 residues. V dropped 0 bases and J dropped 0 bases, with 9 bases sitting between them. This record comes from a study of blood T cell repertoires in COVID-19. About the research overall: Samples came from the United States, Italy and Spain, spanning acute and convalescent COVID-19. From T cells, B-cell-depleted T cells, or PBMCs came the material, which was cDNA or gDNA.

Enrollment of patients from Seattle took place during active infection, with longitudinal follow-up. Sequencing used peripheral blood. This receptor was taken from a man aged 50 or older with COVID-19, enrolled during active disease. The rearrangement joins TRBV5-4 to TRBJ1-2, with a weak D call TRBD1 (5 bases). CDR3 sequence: CASSLAAGTNYGYTF. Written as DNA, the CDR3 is TGTGCCAGCAGCTTGGCCGCAGGGACTAACTATGGCTACACCTTC.